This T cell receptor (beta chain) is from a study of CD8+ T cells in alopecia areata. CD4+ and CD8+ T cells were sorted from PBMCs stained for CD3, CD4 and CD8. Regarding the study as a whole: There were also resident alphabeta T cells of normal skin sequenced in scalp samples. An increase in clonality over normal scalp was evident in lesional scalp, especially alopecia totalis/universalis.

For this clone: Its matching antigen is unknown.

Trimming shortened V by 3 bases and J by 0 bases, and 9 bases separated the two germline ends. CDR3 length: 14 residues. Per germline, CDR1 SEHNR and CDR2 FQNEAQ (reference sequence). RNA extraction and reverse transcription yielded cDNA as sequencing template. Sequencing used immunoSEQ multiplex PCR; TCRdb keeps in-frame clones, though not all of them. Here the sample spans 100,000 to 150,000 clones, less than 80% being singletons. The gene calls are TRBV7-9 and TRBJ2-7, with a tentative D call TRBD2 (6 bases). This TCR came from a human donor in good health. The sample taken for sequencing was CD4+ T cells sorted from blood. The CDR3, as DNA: TGTGCCAGCAGCTTGGGACTTCTCTCCTACGAGCAGTACTTC. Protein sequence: CASSLGLLSYEQYF.